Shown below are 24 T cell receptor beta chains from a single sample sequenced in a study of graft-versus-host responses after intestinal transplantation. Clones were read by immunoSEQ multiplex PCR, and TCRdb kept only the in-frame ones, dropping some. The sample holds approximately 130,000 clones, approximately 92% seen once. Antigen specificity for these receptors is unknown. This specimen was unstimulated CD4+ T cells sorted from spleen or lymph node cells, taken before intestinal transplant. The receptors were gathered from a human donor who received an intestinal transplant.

The CDR3 DNA follows: TGTGCCAGCAGCCCCCAGTGGACAGGATTGTCCCACGAGCAGTACTTC. This translates into CASSPQWTGLSHEQYF. The chain uses TRBV11-1 and TRBJ2-7; TRBD1 matches at 7 bases. This CDR3 comprises 16 residues. The ends lost 5 bases at V and 5 bases at J; junction bases unmatched: 15. The germline gives CDR1 SGHAT, CDR2 FQDESV (reference sequence).

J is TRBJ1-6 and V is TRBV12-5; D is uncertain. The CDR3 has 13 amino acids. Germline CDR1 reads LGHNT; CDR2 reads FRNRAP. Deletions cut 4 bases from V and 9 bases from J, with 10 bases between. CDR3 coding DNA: TGTGCTAGTGGTTCCTGGGAGGGTTCACCCCTCCACTTT. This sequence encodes CASGSWEGSPLHF.

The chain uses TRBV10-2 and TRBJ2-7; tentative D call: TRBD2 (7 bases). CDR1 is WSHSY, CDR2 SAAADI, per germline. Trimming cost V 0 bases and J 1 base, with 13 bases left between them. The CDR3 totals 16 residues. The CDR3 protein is CASSESRGAGSYEQYF. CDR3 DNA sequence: TGCGCCAGCAGTGAGTCCCGGGGGGCGGGATCCTACGAGCAGTACTTC.

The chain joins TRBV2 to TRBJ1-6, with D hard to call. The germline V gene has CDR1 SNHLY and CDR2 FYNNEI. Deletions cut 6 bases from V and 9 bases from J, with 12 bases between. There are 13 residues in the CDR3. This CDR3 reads CASSDQISSPLHF. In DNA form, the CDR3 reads TGTGCCAGCAGCGATCAAATAAGTTCACCCCTCCACTTT.

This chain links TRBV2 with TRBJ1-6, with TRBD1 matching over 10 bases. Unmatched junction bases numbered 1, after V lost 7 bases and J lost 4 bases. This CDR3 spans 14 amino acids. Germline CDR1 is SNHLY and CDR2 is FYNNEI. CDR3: CASTGQGYNSPLHF. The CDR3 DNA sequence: TGTGCCAGCACGGGACAGGGGTATAATTCACCCCTCCACTTT. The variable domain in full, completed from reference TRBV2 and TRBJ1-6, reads EPEVTQTPSHQVTQMGQEVILRCVPISNHLYFYWYRQILGQKVEFLVSFYNNEISEKSEIFDDQFSVERPDGSNFTLKIRSTKLEDSAMYFCASTGQGYNSPLHFGNGTRLTVT.

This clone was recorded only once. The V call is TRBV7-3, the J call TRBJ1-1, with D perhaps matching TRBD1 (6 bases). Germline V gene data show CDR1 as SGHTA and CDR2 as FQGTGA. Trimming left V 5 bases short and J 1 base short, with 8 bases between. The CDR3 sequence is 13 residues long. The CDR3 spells CASSVRGNTEAFF. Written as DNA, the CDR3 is TGTGCCAGCAGCGTCAGGGGGAACACTGAAGCTTTCTTT.

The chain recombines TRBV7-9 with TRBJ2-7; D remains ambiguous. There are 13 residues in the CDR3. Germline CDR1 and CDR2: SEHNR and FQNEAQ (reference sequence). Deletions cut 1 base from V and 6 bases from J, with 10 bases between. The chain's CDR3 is CASSLVGSPEQYF. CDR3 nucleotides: TGTGCCAGCAGCTTAGTCGGCTCGCCCGAGCAGTACTTC.

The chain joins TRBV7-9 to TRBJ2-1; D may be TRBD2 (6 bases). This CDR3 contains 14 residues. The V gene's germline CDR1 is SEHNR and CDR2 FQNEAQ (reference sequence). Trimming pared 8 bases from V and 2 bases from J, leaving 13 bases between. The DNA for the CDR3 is TGTGCCAGCGGGAGGTCGAGTGCCTACAATGAGCAGTTCTTC. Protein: CASGRSSAYNEQFF.

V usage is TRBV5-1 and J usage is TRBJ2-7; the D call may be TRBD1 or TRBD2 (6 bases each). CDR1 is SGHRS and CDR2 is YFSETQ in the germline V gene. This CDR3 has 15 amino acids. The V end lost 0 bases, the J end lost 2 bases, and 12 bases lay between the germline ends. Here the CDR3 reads CASSLGGRGAYEQYF. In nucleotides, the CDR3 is TGCGCCAGCAGCTTGGGGGGAAGGGGGGCCTACGAGCAGTACTTC.

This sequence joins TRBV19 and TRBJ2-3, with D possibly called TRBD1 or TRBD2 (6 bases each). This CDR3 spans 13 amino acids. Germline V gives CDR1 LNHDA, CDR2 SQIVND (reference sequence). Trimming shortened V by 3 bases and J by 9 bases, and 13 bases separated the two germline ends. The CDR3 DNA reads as TGTGCCAGTAGTATTTCGGGGGCCGAGACGCAGTATTTT. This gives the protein CASSISGAETQYF.

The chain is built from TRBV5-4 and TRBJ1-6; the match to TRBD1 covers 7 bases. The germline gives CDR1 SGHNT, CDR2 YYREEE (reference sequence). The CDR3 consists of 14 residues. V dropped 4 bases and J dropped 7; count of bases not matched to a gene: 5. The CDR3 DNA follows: TGTGCCAGCAGCCGGGACAGTGGGAATTCACCCCTCCACTTT. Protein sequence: CASSRDSGNSPLHF.

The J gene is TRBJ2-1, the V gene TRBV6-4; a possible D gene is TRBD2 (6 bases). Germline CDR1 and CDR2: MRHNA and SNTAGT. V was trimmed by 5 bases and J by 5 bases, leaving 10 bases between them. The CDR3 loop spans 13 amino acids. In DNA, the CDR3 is TGTGCCAGCAGTCGGGAGTGGGACAATGAGCAGTTCTTC. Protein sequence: CASSREWDNEQFF.

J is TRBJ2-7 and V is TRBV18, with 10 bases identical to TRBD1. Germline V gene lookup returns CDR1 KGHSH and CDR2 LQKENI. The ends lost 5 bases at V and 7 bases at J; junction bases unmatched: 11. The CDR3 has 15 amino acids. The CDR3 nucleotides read TGTGCCAGCTCATCTACCGCCGGGACAGGGGTGGAGCAGTACTTC. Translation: CASSSTAGTGVEQYF.

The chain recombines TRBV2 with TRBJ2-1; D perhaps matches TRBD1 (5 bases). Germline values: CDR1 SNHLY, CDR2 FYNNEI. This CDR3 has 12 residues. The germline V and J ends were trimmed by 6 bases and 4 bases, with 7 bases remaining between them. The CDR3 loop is CASSKGYNEQFF. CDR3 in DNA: TGTGCCAGCAGCAAGGGGTACAATGAGCAGTTCTTC.

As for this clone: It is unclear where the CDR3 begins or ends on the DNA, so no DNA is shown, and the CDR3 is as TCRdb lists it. The CDR3 protein is CASSFLERETQYF. The J gene is TRBJ2-5, the V gene TRBV7-6; TRBD2 is the table's D call and was not checked against the DNA. Germline V gene data show CDR1 as SGHVS and CDR2 as FNYEAQ. Both ends counted, the CDR3 spans 13 residues.

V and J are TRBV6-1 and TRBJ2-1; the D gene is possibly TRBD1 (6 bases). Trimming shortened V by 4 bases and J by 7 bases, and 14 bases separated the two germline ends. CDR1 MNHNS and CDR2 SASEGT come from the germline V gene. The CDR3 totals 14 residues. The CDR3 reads CASSGGRQGNEQFF. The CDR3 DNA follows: TGTGCCAGCAGTGGGGGACGCCAGGGGAATGAGCAGTTCTTC.

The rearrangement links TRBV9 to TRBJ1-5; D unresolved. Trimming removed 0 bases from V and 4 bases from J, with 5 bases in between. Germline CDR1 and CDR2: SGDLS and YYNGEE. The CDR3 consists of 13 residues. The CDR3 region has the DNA TGTGCCAGCAGCGTAGAACCGAATCAGCCCCAGCATTTT. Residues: CASSVEPNQPQHF.

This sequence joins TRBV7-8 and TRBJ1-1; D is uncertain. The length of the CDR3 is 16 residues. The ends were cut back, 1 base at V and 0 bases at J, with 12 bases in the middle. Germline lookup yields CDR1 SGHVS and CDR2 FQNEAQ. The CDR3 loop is CASSLVRSNLNTEAFF. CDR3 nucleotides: TGTGCCAGCAGCTTAGTCCGGTCCAATCTGAACACTGAAGCTTTCTTT.

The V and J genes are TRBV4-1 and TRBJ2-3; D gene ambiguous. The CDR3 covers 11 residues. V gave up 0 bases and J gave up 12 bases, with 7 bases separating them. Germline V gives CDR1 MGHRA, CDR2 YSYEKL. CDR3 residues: CASSQDRRQYF. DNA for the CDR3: TGCGCCAGCAGCCAAGATAGGCGCCAGTATTTT.

The DNA for the CDR3 is TGCGCCAGCAGCTTACAGGGGAACACTGAAGCTTTCTTT. The encoded protein is CASSLQGNTEAFF. The V call is TRBV5-1, the J call TRBJ1-1; possibly TRBD1 for D (6 bases). Trimming pared 2 bases from V and 1 base from J, leaving 6 bases between. The germline V gene has CDR1 SGHRS and CDR2 YFSETQ. The CDR3 runs to 13 residues. The whole variable domain, remainder taken from reference TRBV5-1 and TRBJ1-1, is KAGVTQTPRYLIKTRGQQVTLSCSPISGHRSVSWYQQTPGQGLQFLFEYFSETQRNKGNFPGRFSGRQFSNSRSEMNVSTLELGDSALYLCASSLQGNTEAFFGQGTRLTVV.

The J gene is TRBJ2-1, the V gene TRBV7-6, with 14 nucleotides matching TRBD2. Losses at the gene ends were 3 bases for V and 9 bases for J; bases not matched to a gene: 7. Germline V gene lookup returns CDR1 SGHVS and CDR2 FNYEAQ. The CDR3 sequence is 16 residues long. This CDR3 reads CASSLTSGGVTVEQFF. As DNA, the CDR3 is TGTGCCAGCAGCTTGACTAGCGGGGGGGTTACGGTTGAGCAGTTCTTC.

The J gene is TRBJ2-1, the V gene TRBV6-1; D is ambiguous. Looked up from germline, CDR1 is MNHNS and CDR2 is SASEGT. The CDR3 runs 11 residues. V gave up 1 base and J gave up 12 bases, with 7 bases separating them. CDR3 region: CASSEGRVQFF. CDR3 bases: TGTGCCAGCAGTGAAGGCCGGGTGCAGTTCTTC.

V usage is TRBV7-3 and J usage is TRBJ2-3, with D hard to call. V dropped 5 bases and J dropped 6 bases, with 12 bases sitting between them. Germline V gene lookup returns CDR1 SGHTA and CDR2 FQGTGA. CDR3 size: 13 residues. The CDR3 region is CASSRRSWDTQYF. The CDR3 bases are TGTGCCAGCAGCCGACGCTCCTGGGATACGCAGTATTTT.

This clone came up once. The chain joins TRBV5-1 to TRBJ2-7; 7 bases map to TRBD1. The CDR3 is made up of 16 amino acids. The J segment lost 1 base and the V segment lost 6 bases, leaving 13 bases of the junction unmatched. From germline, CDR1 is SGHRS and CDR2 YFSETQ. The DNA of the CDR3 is TGCGCCAGCAAGCAACAGGGGAACTCAAGGTCCTACGAGCAGTACTTC. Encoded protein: CASKQQGNSRSYEQYF.